The source of this T cell receptor (beta chain) is a study of CD8 T cells in ankylosing spondylitis. Germline lookup yields CDR1 LNHNV and CDR2 YYDKDF (reference sequence). V was clipped by 5 bases and J by 5 bases, with 9 bases between them. The CDR3 runs 13 residues. By quantitative 5'-RACE with molecular barcodes, the TCR beta libraries were made. TCRdb reanalysed the 5' RACE reads using MiXCR and keeps one entry per CDR3 protein. Counted here are under 250,000 distinct CDR3 sequences, around a tenth occurring once; the ten biggest clones make up roughly 6.8%. Findings and limits, study-wide: Earlier reports found some motif variants in synovial fluid and blood in reactive arthritis.

This clonotype occurred many times. Antigen specificity is unknown. Sequenced input: blood, either unsorted or a sorted T cell fraction (not recorded which). This chain uses TRBV15 with TRBJ2-2; D may correspond to TRBD1 or TRBD2 (5 bases each). The clonotype was recovered from a male donor with ankylosing spondylitis or in good health (not recorded which). For the CDR3, the DNA is TGTGCCACCAGCCGGGGACGGACCGGGGAGCTGTTTTTT. Its translation is CATSRGRTGELFF.